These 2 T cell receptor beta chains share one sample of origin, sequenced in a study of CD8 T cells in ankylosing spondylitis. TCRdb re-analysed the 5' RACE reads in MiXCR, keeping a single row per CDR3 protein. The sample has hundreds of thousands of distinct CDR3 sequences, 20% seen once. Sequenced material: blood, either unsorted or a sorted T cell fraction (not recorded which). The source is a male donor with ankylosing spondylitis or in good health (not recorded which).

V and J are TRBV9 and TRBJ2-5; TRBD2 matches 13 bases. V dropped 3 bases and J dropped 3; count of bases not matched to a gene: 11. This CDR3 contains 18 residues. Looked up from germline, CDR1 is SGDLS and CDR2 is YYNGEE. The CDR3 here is CASSAGGTSGAPKETQYF. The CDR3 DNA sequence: TGTGCCAGCAGCGCAGGAGGGACTAGCGGGGCCCCCAAAGAGACCCAGTACTTC.

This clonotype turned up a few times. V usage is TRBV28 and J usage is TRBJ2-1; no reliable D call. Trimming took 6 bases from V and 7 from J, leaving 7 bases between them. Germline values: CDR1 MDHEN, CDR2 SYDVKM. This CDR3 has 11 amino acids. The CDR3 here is CASSRWNEQFF. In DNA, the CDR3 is TGTGCCAGCAGCCGGTGGAATGAGCAGTTCTTC.